The T cell receptor beta chain under discussion was sequenced for a study of blood T cell repertoires in COVID-19. Study-level background: Spain, Italy and the United States supplied samples that represented acute and convalescent COVID-19.

Original handling: It was from reference gene primer amplification that nucleated cell counts were estimated. TCRdb's copy holds only in-frame clones and misses some; the assay was immunoSEQ multiplex PCR. V and J calls plus clone size are reproduced from that table; the DNA served to infer D and trimming. There are roughly 220,000 clones in the sample; roughly 89% occur only once, and 6.8% lies in the top ten. This clone was found a few times. Symptom resolution, clearance, or two negative PCRs marked the recovered donors of Cohort 3. The CDR3 has 15 amino acids. The V gene lost 6 bases and the J gene lost 6 bases, with 21 bases spanning the gap. Germline CDR1 and CDR2: SGHNT and YYREEE (reference sequence).

Sequenced sample: PBMCs or T cells enriched from blood (not recorded which). This chain links TRBV5-4 with TRBJ1-1; weak D call: TRBD1 (6 bases). The TCR was taken from a woman between 40 and 50 years old who had recovered from COVID-19. CDR3 protein: CASTRLRGMGAEAFF. The DNA of the CDR3 is TGTGCCAGCACCCGGCTGAGGGGGATGGGGGCTGAAGCTTTCTTT.